The present T cell receptor beta chain was sequenced within a study of T cells in Graves' hyperthyroidism and ophthalmopathy. Researchers took RNA transcripts and amplified the TCR beta CDR3 regions from them. The HTBI primer set drove a first-round RT-PCR of the TCR CDR3. TCRdb re-analysed the multiplex PCR reads in MiXCR, keeping a single row per CDR3 protein. The sample carries about 350,000 distinct CDR3 sequences, 15% to 20% recorded once. Whole-study findings and limits: It was a median approximately 7.1 months before onset that the model predicted ophthalmopathy. The authors' 13 V-J model separated ophthalmopathy from stable hyperthyroidism.

Regarding this clonotype: Antigen: not known.

Hyperthyroidism, newly diagnosed and lasting under 2 months, affected patients aged 18 to 65. This TCR derives from a woman aged 18 to 35 with Graves' hyperthyroidism. Material for sequencing was blood.

The CDR3 here is CASKEGGTNTGELFF. The CDR3 nucleotides read TGTGCCAGCAAGGAGGGGGGCACGAACACCGGGGAGCTGTTTTTT. V is TRBV6-1 and J is TRBJ2-2; D may be TRBD1 or TRBD2 (6 bases each). There are 15 residues in the CDR3. Trimming left V 7 bases short and J 0 bases short, with 12 bases between. In germline, CDR1 is MNHNS, CDR2 SASEGT.